The source of this T cell receptor beta chain is a study of T cell responses to AZD1222 COVID-19 vaccine. The study, taken as a whole, reports: Rises in breadth and depth of Spike-specific TCRs came after two AZD1222 doses. At baseline, seropositivity was found in only a handful of AZD1222 recipients. At 160-218 and 743-854, vaccine-associated CD4 TCRs were dominant, and they spanned spike. The sample set comprised mostly white British donors with more females, and clonal diversity was possibly underestimated.

There are 12 residues in the CDR3. Germline lookup yields CDR1 MNHEY and CDR2 SVGEGT. V lost 4 bases to trimming and J lost 2 bases, with 6 bases between them. Concerning this clone: Its antigen is unknown.

Assay used: immunoSEQ multiplex PCR; TCRdb lists only in-frame clones, some missing. The sample contains approximately 88,000 clones, around nine tenths of which appear only once. The sequencing used peripheral blood, collected 28 days after the second AZD1222 dose. This rearrangement joins TRBV6-2 or TRBV6-3 to TRBJ2-7; no definite D call. The receptor was derived from an adult who received the AZD1222 COVID-19 vaccine. The CDR3 reads CASSSAPYEQYF. DNA of the CDR3: TGTGCCAGCAGTTCCGCACCCTACGAGCAGTACTTC.